Presented here are 13 T cell receptor beta chains from one specimen sequenced in a study of Graves' ophthalmopathy and Graves' hyperthyroidism. RNA transcripts provided the template for amplifying TCR beta CDR3 regions. An initial RT-PCR round employing HTBI primers preceded a second-round multiplex PCR. TCRdb recomputed calls from the multiplex PCR reads with MiXCR, one row per CDR3 protein. This repertoire shows 400,000 or so distinct CDR3 sequences, about 15% found once; its top ten account for 2% to 3%. Sequenced sample: peripheral blood. Every receptor here comes from an adult woman with stable Graves' hyperthyroidism.

Of note for this clonotype: This likely comes from a read error, as the CDR3 has no conserved phenylalanine or tryptophan at its end. This sequence joins TRBV20-1 and TRBJ1-3; D remains unclear. The CDR3 sequence is 15 residues long. V lost 6 bases, J lost 0 bases, and 15 bases lay in between. Germline CDR1 is DFQATT and CDR2 is SNEGSKA (reference sequence). The CDR3 loop reads CSAGVDARSGNTIYS. In DNA, the CDR3 is TGCAGTGCAGGAGTAGACGCTCGCTCTGGAAACACCATATATTCT.

This clonotype occurred a few times. J is TRBJ1-3 and V is TRBV5-1, with 7 bases lining up with TRBD1. The germline V gene encodes CDR1 SGHRS and CDR2 YFSETQ. V was clipped by 7 bases and J by 0 bases; unmatched bases: 7. This CDR3 region has 15 residues. CDR3 coding DNA: TGCGCCAGCCGACAGGGAGGGGACTCTGGAAACACCATATATTTT. Its translation is CASRQGGDSGNTIYF.

This clonotype turned up a few times. The chain couples TRBV3-1 to TRBJ2-2, with TRBD1 as a possible D gene (6 bases). The CDR3 extends over 17 amino acids. Per germline, CDR1 LGHDT and CDR2 YNNKEL (reference sequence). Trimming shortened V by 6 bases and J by 4 bases, and 21 bases separated the two germline ends. This chain's CDR3 is CASRANQGLGPTGELFF. As DNA, the CDR3 is TGTGCCAGCAGAGCCAACCAGGGGCTAGGGCCCACCGGGGAGCTGTTTTTT.

J is TRBJ1-1 and V is TRBV27; TRBD1 aligns across 10 bases. The CDR3 is made up of 15 amino acids. The germline CDR1 and CDR2 sequences are MNHEY and SMNVEV (reference sequence). J gave up 5 bases and V 5 bases, and 8 bases lay outside the gene matches. CDR3 protein: CASSLDRGPGTEAFF. The DNA of the CDR3 is TGTGCCAGCAGTCTTGACAGGGGGCCGGGGACTGAAGCTTTCTTT.

This clonotype was recorded at least ten times. A much larger clone sits a single nucleotide away, making a read error possible. This chain links TRBV28 with TRBJ1-3; TRBD1 might be the D (6 bases). The CDR3 totals 18 residues. Germline values: CDR1 MDHEN, CDR2 SYDVKM. The V end was cut by 2 bases, the J end by 7 bases, with 24 bases between. CDR3 residues: CASSLEWVGGGVHNTIYF. In nucleotides, the CDR3 is TGTGCCAGCAGTTTAGAATGGGTGGGTGGGGGCGTCCATAACACCATATATTTT. Variable domain in full (rest from reference TRBV28 and TRBJ1-3): DVKVTQSSRYLVKRTGEKVFLECVQDMDHENMFWYRQDPGLGLRLIYFSYDVKMKEKGDIPEGYSVSREKKERFSLILESASTNQTSMYLCASSLEWVGGGVHNTIYFGEGSWLTVV.

Worth noting for this clonotype: A much bigger clone sits one base away, suggesting this may be a read error. The CDR3 DNA reads TGTGCCAGCAGCGCAAGTTCGGGGGATACCCAGTACTTC. It is translated as CASSASSGDTQYF. This sequence joins TRBV3-1 and TRBJ2-5, with D possibly being TRBD2 (6 bases). Per germline, CDR1 LGHDT and CDR2 YNNKEL (reference sequence). This CDR3 region has 13 residues. Trimming stripped 5 bases from V and 8 bases from J, with 15 bases between.

This clonotype was detected many times. The rearrangement joins TRBV19 to TRBJ1-6; D unresolved. Germline V gene sequence: CDR1 LNHDA, CDR2 SQIVND (reference sequence). V was shortened by 8 bases and J by 0 bases, with 14 bases between the two germline ends. The CDR3 covers 16 residues. The CDR3 loop is CASALTASSYNSPLHF. CDR3 coding DNA: TGTGCCAGTGCACTTACGGCGAGCTCCTATAATTCACCCCTCCACTTT.

This rearrangement joins TRBV2 to TRBJ1-5; 8 nucleotides agree with TRBD1. V dropped 6 bases and J dropped 6; count of bases not matched to a gene: 7. There are 14 residues in the CDR3. The germline V gene encodes CDR1 SNHLY and CDR2 FYNNEI. The CDR3 coding sequence is TGTGCCAGCAGCGTGGCAGGGGGCCGTCAGCCCCAGCATTTT. This encodes CASSVAGGRQPQHF.

This clonotype was detected a few times. This may be a read error: a much more frequent sequence differs by one nucleotide. This chain connects TRBV12-3 or TRBV12-4 to TRBJ1-2; 8 nucleotides match TRBD1. The CDR3 runs to 13 residues. Here the CDR3 reads CASSWDRNYGYSF. In nucleotides, the CDR3 is TGTGCCAGCAGTTGGGACAGGAACTATGGCTACTCCTTC.

About this clonotype itself: Given a much more abundant clone one base away, this may be a read error. The CDR3 is CASSLRYSSYEQYF. CDR3 coding DNA: TGTGCCAGCAGCTTAAGGTACAGCTCCTACGAGCAGTACTTC. The J gene is TRBJ2-7, the V gene TRBV7-2; D unclear. The length of the CDR3 is 14 residues. In germline, CDR1 is SGHTA, CDR2 FQGNSA. V dropped 2 bases and J dropped 0 bases, with 8 bases sitting between them.

This clonotype has ten or more counts. In DNA, the CDR3 is TGTGCCAGCGGGACTTCCAGCTCCTACGAGCAGTACTTC. Translation gives CASGTSSSYEQYF. The genes are TRBV19 and TRBJ2-7; D is perhaps TRBD2 (6 bases). The CDR3 is 13 residues long. V lost 9 bases and J 0 bases, leaving 12 bases between the germline ends. CDR1 is LNHDA, CDR2 SQIVND, per germline (reference sequence).

Details on this clonotype: The final CDR3 position lacks the conserved phenylalanine or tryptophan, pointing to a likely read error. This chain uses TRBV6-2 or TRBV6-3 with TRBJ2-2, with 14 bases fitting TRBD2. The CDR3 runs 18 residues. V lost 5 bases to trimming and J lost 3 bases; unmatched junction nucleotides: 8. Germline assignment: CDR1 MNHEY and CDR2 SVGEGT. CDR3: CASSHRLAGGPDTGELFV. In nucleotides, the CDR3 is TGTGCCAGCAGTCATAGACTAGCGGGAGGGCCGGACACCGGGGAGCTGTTTGTT.

This clonotype occurred many times. The rearrangement uses TRBV4-2 and TRBJ1-2; possibly TRBD1 for D (5 bases). Trimming removed 1 base at V and 4 bases at J, with 13 bases between. The CDR3 spans 15 residues. Germline CDR1 and CDR2: LGHNA and YNFKEQ. The CDR3 nucleotides read TGTGCCAGCAGCCAAGCGGAGGGGCAGAGCTATGGCTACACCTTC. It specifies CASSQAEGQSYGYTF.